This T cell receptor (beta chain) appears in the sequencing data of a study of blood T cell repertoires in COVID-19. Whole-study context: The United States, Italy and Spain supplied acute and convalescent COVID-19 samples. Nucleic acid was either cDNA or gDNA, and it came from T cells, B-cell-depleted T cells, or PBMCs.

This CDR3 contains 19 residues. Germline CDR1 is SGHNT and CDR2 is YYREEE (reference sequence). V gave up 0 bases and J gave up 2 bases; unmatched junction bases: 12. Seattle's enrolled individuals joined amid active infection and were then monitored longitudinally. The data were produced by immunoSEQ multiplex PCR, yet TCRdb's version contains in-frame clones alone and is incomplete. The sample lists roughly 350,000 clones; about 89% were seen once. The sequencing input was peripheral blood. The sequence was obtained from a woman in her 30s with COVID-19, enrolled during active disease. This chain joins TRBV5-4 and TRBJ2-3, with 10 positions matching TRBD2. Here the CDR3 DNA reads TGTGCCAGCAGCTTGGTGCCTAGCGGGAGCTTTTTTGACACAGATACGCAGTATTTT. Its translation: CASSLVPSGSFFDTDTQYF.